These 17 T cell receptor beta chains originate from one sample sequenced in a study of T cells in Graves' hyperthyroidism and ophthalmopathy. What was amplified from RNA transcripts were TCR beta CDR3 regions. TCR CDR3 underwent first-round RT-PCR with the HTBI primer set. TCRdb re-called the multiplex PCR reads with MiXCR, one entry per CDR3 protein. The repertoire holds 700,000 to 950,000 distinct CDR3 sequences, with just over 35% as singletons. Sequenced input: blood. These receptor sequences come from a woman in her thirties or forties with Graves' hyperthyroidism.

In its sample, this clonotype was seen many times. The chain carries TRBV7-9 and TRBJ2-5; weak D call: TRBD2 (6 bases). V was trimmed by 5 bases and J by 3 bases, leaving 19 bases between them. CDR1 is SEHNR, CDR2 FQNEAQ, per germline (reference sequence). CDR3 length: 16 amino acids. The CDR3 nucleotides read TGTGCCAGCAGCACAACCGGGACTGGTACTAAAGAGACCCAGTACTTC. Amino acid sequence: CASSTTGTGTKETQYF.

The V and J genes are TRBV10-1 and TRBJ2-7; maybe TRBD2 (5 bases). The germline CDR1 and CDR2 sequences are WNHNN and SYGVQD (reference sequence). The V and J ends lost 3 bases and 0 bases respectively, with 15 bases between them. This CDR3 contains 16 residues. The CDR3 nucleotides are TGCGCCAGCAGTGATTTACTCTCGGGGAGCTCCTACGAGCAGTACTTC. It translates to CASSDLLSGSSYEQYF.

There are many counts of this clonotype. The chain recombines TRBV29-1 with TRBJ1-1; the D is unclear. V dropped 4 bases and J dropped 5 bases, with 17 bases sitting between them. Germline assignment: CDR1 SQVTM and CDR2 ANQGSEA. CDR3 length equals 14 residues. The CDR3 nucleotides read TGCAGCGTTGGAGAGCTATCGCGTGGGACTGAAGCTTTCTTT. Protein: CSVGELSRGTEAFF.

This sequence joins TRBV25-1 and TRBJ2-5; 14 bases map to TRBD2. V was clipped by 5 bases and J by 3 bases; unmatched bases: 2. Germline CDR1 and CDR2: MGHDK and SYGVNS. The CDR3 has 15 amino acids. Written as DNA, the CDR3 is TGTGCCAGCAGTTGGGGACTAGCGGGAGAAGAGACCCAGTACTTC. Amino acid sequence: CASSWGLAGEETQYF.

This clonotype was observed many times. The chain employs TRBV20-1 and TRBJ1-1; D possibly corresponds to TRBD1 (6 bases). This CDR3 is 14 amino acids long. V lost 4 bases to trimming and J lost 4 bases, with 16 bases between them. Germline-derived CDR1 and CDR2 are DFQATT and SNEGSKA (reference sequence). The CDR3 DNA reads TGCAGTGCTATAAAGACAGGACCGAGCACTGAAGCTTTCTTT. This translates into CSAIKTGPSTEAFF.

This clonotype was seen ten or more times. V is TRBV5-1 and J is TRBJ1-1; a weak D match, TRBD1 (6 bases). Germline CDR1 SGHRS, CDR2 YFSETQ. The V end lost 6 bases, the J end lost 1 base, and 13 bases lay between the germline ends. The length of the CDR3 is 14 residues. For the CDR3, the DNA is TGCGCCAGCACCGCAGGCAGGGGGAACACTGAAGCTTTCTTT. It yields the protein CASTAGRGNTEAFF.

Concerning this clonotype: An end of the junction does not agree with germline; a read error may underlie this. The rearrangement joins TRBV6-5 to TRBJ2-7; 10 bases agree with TRBD1. Germline CDR1 and CDR2: MNHEY and SVGAGI. This CDR3 is 14 amino acids long. CDR3 coding DNA: TGTGCCAACAGTTACAGGGGACAGGGGCACGAGCAGTACTTC. Its protein is CANSYRGQGHEQYF.

This clonotype was seen a handful of times. The V gene is TRBV7-2, the J gene TRBJ1-5, with a weak D call TRBD1 (5 bases). Germline-derived CDR1 and CDR2 are SGHTA and FQGNSA. CDR3 size: 16 residues. V lost 1 base and J 1 base, leaving 11 bases between the germline ends. The CDR3 loop reads CASSLVGVGSNQPQHF. CDR3 in DNA: TGTGCCAGCAGCTTAGTGGGGGTGGGCAGCAATCAGCCCCAGCATTTT.

In the case of this clonotype: The junction departs from germline at one end; a sequencing error may be responsible. The chain employs TRBV6-5 and TRBJ1-2; 7 bases map to TRBD1. This CDR3 region has 14 residues. Germline-derived CDR1 and CDR2 are MNHEY and SVGAGI. The CDR3 coding sequence is TGTGCCAGCAGTGACTCGGGACAGCTCTATGGCTACACCTTC. Protein product: CASSDSGQLYGYTF.

The V gene is TRBV7-9, the J gene TRBJ2-2, with TRBD1 identical over 8 bases. V lost 4 bases and J lost 5; bases outside the gene matches: 18. The CDR3 is 19 amino acids. The germline gives CDR1 SEHNR, CDR2 FQNEAQ (reference sequence). The CDR3 loop is CASSSLLKPQGAVTGELFF. DNA for the CDR3: TGTGCCAGCAGCTCCCTTTTGAAACCGCAGGGGGCGGTAACCGGGGAGCTGTTTTTT.

This clonotype came up a few times. The J gene is TRBJ1-1, the V gene TRBV20-1, with D unresolved. Germline lookup yields CDR1 DFQATT and CDR2 SNEGSKA (reference sequence). The CDR3 is made up of 22 amino acids. Trimming took 0 bases from V and 2 from J, leaving 34 bases between them. CDR3 bases: TGCAGTGCTAGAGACCGAGTGACGGCAGGCCGCTCCGAACTTAAACTTAACACTGAAGCTTTCTTT. Its translation is CSARDRVTAGRSELKLNTEAFF.

V gene TRBV5-1 combines with J gene TRBJ1-4, with D tentatively TRBD1 (5 bases). Germline values: CDR1 SGHRS, CDR2 YFSETQ. Deletions cut 3 bases from V and 7 bases from J, with 19 bases between. The CDR3 is 16 amino acids. Written as DNA, the CDR3 is TGCGCCAGCAGCTGGACGCCGGGGAGGGGAGGTGAAAAACTGTTTTTT. Amino acids: CASSWTPGRGGEKLFF.

The chain employs TRBV7-4 and TRBJ1-3; no firm D call. Germline lookup yields CDR1 SGHVT and CDR2 SQSDAQ. The CDR3 is 14 amino acids. Trimming stripped 5 bases from V and 4 bases from J, with 12 bases between. This chain's CDR3 is CASSERAPGNTIYF. CDR3 coding DNA: TGTGCCAGCAGCGAGAGGGCTCCAGGAAACACCATATATTTT.

This clonotype has a count of ten or more. This rearrangement joins TRBV19 to TRBJ2-6; D gene ambiguous. This CDR3 is 15 amino acids long. V was trimmed by 11 bases and J by 0 bases, leaving 14 bases between them. The germline gives CDR1 LNHDA, CDR2 SQIVND (reference sequence). For the CDR3, the DNA is TGTGCCGGGTCTAAAATAGGCTCTGGGGCCAACGTCCTGACTTTC. It yields the protein CAGSKIGSGANVLTF.

The rearrangement joins TRBV7-2 to TRBJ1-1; D is perhaps TRBD1 (6 bases). The CDR3 sequence is 14 residues long. Trimming removed 7 bases at V and 4 bases at J, with 16 bases between. Germline V CDR1 and CDR2: SGHTA, FQGNSA. The DNA of the CDR3 is TGTGCCAGCAAACCAGGGGTCCCGGGCACTGAAGCTTTCTTT. Protein product: CASKPGVPGTEAFF.

This chain links TRBV6-2 or TRBV6-3 with TRBJ2-5; D gene ambiguous. The CDR3 loop spans 13 amino acids. Germline values: CDR1 MNHEY, CDR2 SVGEGT. Trimming cost V 6 bases and J 5 bases, with 13 bases left between them. The CDR3 nucleotides are TGTGCCAGCAGCATGCTCGATATGGAGACCCAGTACTTC. Translating gives CASSMLDMETQYF.

This sequence joins TRBV2 and TRBJ1-2; D is uncertain. The CDR3 is 14 amino acids. Germline CDR1 reads SNHLY; CDR2 reads FYNNEI. V was pared by 1 base and J by 5 bases, with 11 bases between. The DNA of the CDR3 is TGTGCCAGCAGTGAAGTCACCTCGAGTTATGGCTACACCTTC. Protein: CASSEVTSSYGYTF.